This T cell receptor beta chain was captured in a study of blood T cell repertoires in COVID-19. Background on the study: There were acute and convalescent COVID-19 samples, and they came from the United States, Italy and Spain. PBMCs, B-cell-depleted T cells, or T cells provided the cDNA or gDNA that made up the material.

CDR1 is SGHAT, CDR2 FQNNGV, per germline. The CDR3 consists of 13 residues. V dropped 7 bases and J dropped 1 base, with 9 bases sitting between them. How the authors handled the data: Amplification of reference gene primers provided the estimated nucleated cell counts. Here immunoSEQ multiplex PCR was the method, and the copy in TCRdb shows in-frame clones only, minus some. The D gene and trimming were derived from the DNA, and the V and J assignments and clone size from that table. The data show fewer than 65,000 clones, approximately 85% seen once. The chain combines TRBV11-2 with TRBJ2-3, with D tentatively TRBD2 (5 bases). This clonotype was sampled from a man aged 60-69 years with acute or convalescent COVID-19. Sequencing was performed on peripheral blood. The CDR3, as DNA: TGTGCCAGCACACACGGGGGCACAGATACGCAGTATTTT. Translated: CASTHGGTDTQYF. Filled out from reference TRBV11-2 and TRBJ2-3, the complete variable domain reads EAGVAQSPRYKIIEKRQSVAFWCNPISGHATLYWYQQILGQGPKLLIQFQNNGVVDDSQLPKDRFSAERLKGVDSTLKIQPAKLEDSAVYLCASTHGGTDTQYFGPGTRLTVL.